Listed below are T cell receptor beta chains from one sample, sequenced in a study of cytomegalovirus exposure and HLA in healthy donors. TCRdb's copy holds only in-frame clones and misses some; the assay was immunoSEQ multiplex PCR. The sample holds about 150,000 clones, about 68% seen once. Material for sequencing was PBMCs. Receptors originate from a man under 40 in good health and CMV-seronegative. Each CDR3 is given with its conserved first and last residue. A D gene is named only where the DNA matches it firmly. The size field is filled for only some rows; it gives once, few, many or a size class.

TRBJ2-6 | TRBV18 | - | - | TGTGCCAGCTCACCGGGACAAATAGTCTCTGGGGCCAACGTCCTGACTTTC | CASSPGQIVSGANVLTF
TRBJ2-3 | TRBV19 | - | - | TGTGCCAGTAAACAGACAGGCACAGATACGCAGTATTTT | CASKQTGTDTQYF
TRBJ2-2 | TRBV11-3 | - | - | TGTGCCAGCAGCTTAGGGATGACGGTTGGGGAGTACACCGGGGAGCTGTTTTTT | CASSLGMTVGEYTGELFF
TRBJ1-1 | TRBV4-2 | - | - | TGTGCCAGCAGCCATATCCCAGGGGTCCAGAACACTGAAGCTTTCTTT | CASSHIPGVQNTEAFF
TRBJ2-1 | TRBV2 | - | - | TGTGCCTTGATCCGGGGTGAGCAGTTCTTC | CALIRGEQFF
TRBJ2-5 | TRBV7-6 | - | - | TGTGCCAGCAGCGCAACAGGGGAGACCCAGTACTTC | CASSATGETQYF
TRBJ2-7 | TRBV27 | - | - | TGTGCCAGCAGTACCTTTGGCATGACTTGGGCCTACGAGCAGTACTTC | CASSTFGMTWAYEQYF
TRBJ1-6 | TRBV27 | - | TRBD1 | TGTGCCAGCAGTCCTTGGGACAGCAATTCACCCCTCCACTTT | CASSPWDSNSPLHF
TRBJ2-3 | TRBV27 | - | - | TGTGCCAGCAGTTTAGCGGGTGGAAACACAGATACGCAGTATTTT | CASSLAGGNTDTQYF
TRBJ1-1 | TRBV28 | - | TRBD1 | TGTGCCAGCAGTTACGTGGACAGGACGAACACTGAAGCTTTCTTT | CASSYVDRTNTEAFF
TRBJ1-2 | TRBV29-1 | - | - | TGCAGCGTTGCCCCGGGATCTAACTATGGCTACACCTTC | CSVAPGSNYGYTF
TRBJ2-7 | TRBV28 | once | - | TGTGCCAGCAGCTCTAACAGCTACGAGCAGTACTTC | CASSSNSYEQYF
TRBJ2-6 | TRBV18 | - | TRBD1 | TGTGCCAGCTCACCAAACAGGGGGTATGGGGCCAACGTCCTGACTTTC | CASSPNRGYGANVLTF
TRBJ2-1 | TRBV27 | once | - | TGTGCCAGCAGTTTATGGGGACTCTCGAATGGTGAGCAGTTCTTC | CASSLWGLSNGEQFF
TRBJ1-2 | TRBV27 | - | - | TGTGCCAGCAGTTTTGACAGGAGGCCCTATGGCTACACCTTC | CASSFDRRPYGYTF
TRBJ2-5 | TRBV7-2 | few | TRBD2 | TGTGCCAGCACCCCAAGCGGGGGGGAACAAGAGACCCAGTACTTC | CASTPSGGEQETQYF
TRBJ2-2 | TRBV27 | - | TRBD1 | TGTACCAGCAGTTATATCGGACAGGCGGACACCGGGGAGCTGTTTTTT | CTSSYIGQADTGELFF
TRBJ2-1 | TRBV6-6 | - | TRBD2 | TGTGCCAGCAGGCCCCTAGCGGGGGGGACAAATGAGCAGTTCTTC | CASRPLAGGTNEQFF
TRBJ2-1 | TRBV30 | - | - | TGTGCCTGGAGTTCGTCAATTCAGATTGAGCAGTTCTTC | CAWSSSIQIEQFF
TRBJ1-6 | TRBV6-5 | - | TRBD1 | TGTGCCAGCAGGACGGGGACAGGGAATTCACCCCTCCACTTT | CASRTGTGNSPLHF
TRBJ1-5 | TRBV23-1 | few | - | TGCGCCAGCAGAACGGGACTGAAAGGACAGCCCCAGCATTTT | CASRTGLKGQPQHF
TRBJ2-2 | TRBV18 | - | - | TGTGCCAGCTCCCCTCCTGGGGAGCTGTTTTTT | CASSPPGELFF
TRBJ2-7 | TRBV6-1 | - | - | TGTGCCAGCAGTGAAGCGCTTCTGGTAGTTTTTGAGCAGTACTTC | CASSEALLVVFEQYF
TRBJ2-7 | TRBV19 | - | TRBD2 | TGTGCCAGTAGCTCAATAGCGGGCAACTCCTACGAGCAGTACTTC | CASSSIAGNSYEQYF
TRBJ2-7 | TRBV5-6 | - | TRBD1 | TGTGCCAGCAGCTGGACAGGGGACGAGCAGTACTTC | CASSWTGDEQYF
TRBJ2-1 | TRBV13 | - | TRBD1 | TGTGCCAGCAGCCCAGGGGGACAGTTCTACAATGAGCAGTTCTTC | CASSPGGQFYNEQFF
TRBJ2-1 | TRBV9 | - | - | TGTGCCAGCATGCGGGCGGAGTTCCCCGATGAGCAGTTCTTC | CASMRAEFPDEQFF
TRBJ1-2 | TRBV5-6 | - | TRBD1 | TGTGCCAGCAGCGAGAACAGGGGACCCAACTATGGCTACACCTTC | CASSENRGPNYGYTF
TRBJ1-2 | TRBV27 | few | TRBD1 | TGTGCCAGCTCCGAGGGGGCGGGCTATGGCTACACCTTC | CASSEGAGYGYTF
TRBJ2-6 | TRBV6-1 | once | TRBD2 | TGTGCCAGCAGTGACCCCCCCCTAGCGGGGGGCGGGGCCAACGTCCTGACTTTC | CASSDPPLAGGGANVLTF
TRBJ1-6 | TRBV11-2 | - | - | TGTGCCAGCAGAAGGGGGGGCGCCAGCTCCTATAATTCACCCCTCCACTTT | CASRRGGASSYNSPLHF
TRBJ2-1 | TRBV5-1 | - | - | TGCGCCAGCAGCTTGGAGGCAGGGTACTACAATGAGCAGTTCTTC | CASSLEAGYYNEQFF
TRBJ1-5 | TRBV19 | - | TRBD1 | TGTGCCAGTGCCGACAGGGGGCTTGTTCAGCCCCAGCATTTT | CASADRGLVQPQHF
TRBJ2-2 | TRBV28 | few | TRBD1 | TGTGCCAGCAGTCGACGTGGGACAGCTACCGGGGAGCTGTTTTTT | CASSRRGTATGELFF
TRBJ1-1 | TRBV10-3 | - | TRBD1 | TGTGCCATCAGTGACAGGGACAGGGGCGCTGAAGCTTTCTTT | CAISDRDRGAEAFF
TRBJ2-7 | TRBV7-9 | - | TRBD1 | TGTGCCAGCAGCTTAGGCCAGGGGGCTAACTACGAGCAGTACTTC | CASSLGQGANYEQYF
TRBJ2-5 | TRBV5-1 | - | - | TGCGCCAGCAGCTTAACTCGGGAGACCCAGTACTTC | CASSLTRETQYF
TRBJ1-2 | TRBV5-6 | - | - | TGTGCCAAGGCTGGGGGCCCCTATGGCTACACCTTC | CAKAGGPYGYTF
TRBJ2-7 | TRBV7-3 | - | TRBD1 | TGTGCCAGCAGCTTCGAGGTTGAGGGGGCGTACGAGCAGTACTTC | CASSFEVEGAYEQYF
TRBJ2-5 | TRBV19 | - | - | TGTGCCAGTAGTATGGCCCCCCAGGAGACCCAGTACTTC | CASSMAPQETQYF
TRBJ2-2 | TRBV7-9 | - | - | TGTGCCAGCAGCTTAGTGGGTAGCTTGAACACCGGGGAGCTGTTTTTT | CASSLVGSLNTGELFF
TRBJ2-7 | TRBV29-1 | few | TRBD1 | TGCAGCGTTCTTCTGAGACAGGGATACGAGCAGTACTTC | CSVLLRQGYEQYF
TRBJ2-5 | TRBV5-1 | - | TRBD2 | TGCGCCAGCAGCCTGATTAGCGGGGGGGCGAAGGAGACCCAGTACTTC | CASSLISGGAKETQYF
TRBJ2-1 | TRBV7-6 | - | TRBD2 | TGTGCCAGCAGCTCCAGCGGGGCGGCCCTCACCGATGAGCAGTTCTTC | CASSSSGAALTDEQFF
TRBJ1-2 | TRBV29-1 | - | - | TGCAGCGCCCTACGGGGATATGGCTACACCTTC | CSALRGYGYTF
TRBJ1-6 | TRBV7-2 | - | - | TGTGCCAGCAGCTTAGAGACAGAAAATTCACCCCTCCACTTT | CASSLETENSPLHF
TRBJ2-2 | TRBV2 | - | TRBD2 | TGTGCCAGCAGTGGGGCGGGGGGCACGAACACCGGGGAGCTGTTTTTT | CASSGAGGTNTGELFF
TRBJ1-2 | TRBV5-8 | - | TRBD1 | TGTGCCAGCAGCTTGGACAGGGGAGGCTACACCTTC | CASSLDRGGYTF
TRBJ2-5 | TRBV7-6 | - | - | TGTGCCAGCAGCTTAGGACAGATAGAGACCCAGTACTTC | CASSLGQIETQYF
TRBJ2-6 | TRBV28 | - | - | TGTGCCAGCAGTCCGAGTTGGGGCGCTGGGGCCAACGTCCTGACTTTC | CASSPSWGAGANVLTF